The present entry profiles one T cell receptor beta chain with its context. Its antigen remains unknown. Profiling relied on immunoSEQ multiplex PCR, and the TCRdb table lists in-frame clones only, not all of them. Found here are over a million clones, roughly 96% of them singletons; the top ten hold roughly 1.2%. This sample was taken from a study of shared clonotypes between healthy human individuals. Looking at the study overall: Donors, aged 18 to 49, were a couple of women and a few men. Study-level results: A handful of donors shared approximately 5% of their naive CD4 clonotypes.

The V segment lost 10 bases and the J segment 4 bases; nucleotides outside the gene matches: 13. The germline CDR1 and CDR2 sequences are MNHEY and SMNVEV (reference sequence). The CDR3 totals 15 residues. CD4+ cells were split into CD45RA+ naive and CD45RA-negative memory subsets. Sequencing input: naive CD4+ T cells sorted from blood. Subset: CD45RA+ positively selected. This TCR came from a man aged 30 to 45 in good health. The V and J genes are TRBV27 and TRBJ2-1; 7 nucleotides line up with TRBD2. The CDR3 DNA sequence: TGTGCCACCCGCCCCCGGGTAGCGGGTTACAATGAGCAGTTCTTC. It specifies CATRPRVAGYNEQFF.